The T cell receptor beta chain described here comes from a study of radiotherapy plus CTLA-4 blockade in lung cancer. Across the whole study: Objective responses were recorded in around 18% of patients, with disease control recorded in approximately 32%.

General study findings and limits: With interferon-beta, early dynamics of blood T cell clones were reported to best predict response. In blood, after radiotherapy plus ipilimumab, tumor-derived TCR clones expanded.

Produced via immunoSEQ multiplex PCR; TCRdb's table is partial and in-frame only. In the table there are fewer than 65,000 clones, around 79% of which are singletons. Patients in the study, people with chemo-refractory metastatic non-small-cell lung cancer, received focal radiation plus ipilimumab CTLA-4 blockade. Details on this clone: Its specificity is unknown.

The V segment lost 2 bases and the J segment 4 bases; nucleotides outside the gene matches: 12. Per germline, CDR1 LNHNV and CDR2 YYDKDF (reference sequence). The CDR3 is 17 amino acids. The sequence was obtained from a human donor with non-small cell lung cancer who had a complete response to radiotherapy plus ipilimumab. The sample consisted of peripheral blood, taken from a patient treated with radiotherapy plus ipilimumab. The V and J genes are TRBV15 and TRBJ1-1; 8 nucleotides align to TRBD1. The CDR3 is CATSRPGGRQGSTEAFF. The DNA for the CDR3 is TGTGCCACCAGCAGACCCGGGGGACGACAGGGGAGCACTGAAGCTTTCTTT.